The present T cell receptor beta chain was sequenced within a study of CD8+ T cells in alopecia areata (dated 2018 in TCRdb). Describing the broader study: High-throughput TCRbeta sequencing was used to examine T cell clonal expansion in alopecia areata in both the C3H/HeJ mouse model and human patients. Clonality in the scalp was compared among normal scalp (n=4), patchy alopecia areata scalp (n=8), and alopecia totalis/universalis scalp (n=8). Scalp tissue and sorted CD4+ and CD8+ peripheral blood T cells from patchy and totalis/universalis alopecia areata patients and from healthy controls were covered by human TCRbeta sequencing. immunoSEQ multiplex PCR using 35 Vbeta forward primers and 13 Jbeta reverse primers was used to amplify TCRbeta CDR3 regions. RNA came from the PAXgene miRNA kit for fixed scalp, the miRNeasy kit for PBMCs, and the RNeasy kit for mouse skin. What the study reported, not specific to this receptor: Shared TCR sequences between patients were less evident than in mice, which may be partly attributable to HLA diversity in the patient population. Scalp TCR repertoire analysis is complicated because resident alphabeta T cells in normal human skin are also sequenced, whereas mouse skin is dominated by gammadelta T cells. Compared with normal scalp, lesional scalp, particularly in alopecia totalis/universalis, had higher clonality and more expanded CD8+ clones, which suggests antigenic drive.

The library came from the immunoSEQ multiplex PCR assay. To provide template for TCR sequencing, every sample had RNA extracted and reverse transcribed into cDNA. SuperScript III was used to make first-strand cDNA, primed with a 2:1 mix of oligo-dT and random hexamers. A synthetic immune receptor repertoire was used to measure amplification bias, and any remaining bias was corrected computationally. Turning to the authors' computational methods: Raw reads were preprocessed to remove errors, and CDR3 was defined according to IMGT conventions as the region from the conserved cysteine to phenylalanine. To get clonality, Shannon entropy was normalized by log2 of the number of productive unique TCRs and the result was subtracted from 1. Whether scalp clones were CD4 or CD8 was inferred by matching scalp TCRbeta sequences against CD4 and CD8 repertoires sorted from blood. TCRdb re-hosts the immuneACCESS table, in-frame sequences only. Its copies lack some clones; in the studies checked, an unresolved V gene accounts for under half of them, and the cause for the rest is not known. Clone size and V and J calls were adopted from that table, with D and trimming inferred from the DNA. In this sample the table shows tens of thousands of clones, roughly 50% of which occur a single time. Jointly, the top ten make up 5.5% to 6.5% of the sample.

Notes on this clone: Its antigen specificity is not known. Base quality data are lacking; no much larger clone is found one base away.

V loses 1 base of germline sequence and J loses 2 bases, and the interval between the two ends is 9 bases. The cysteine opens and the phenylalanine closes a CDR3 of 14 amino acids. The CDR3 DNA has 42 bases and is translated from base 1. CDR1 and CDR2, per the germline V gene, are SGHDN and FVKESK. From alopecia areata patients, peripheral blood was collected along with lesional scalp punch biopsies. PBMCs were isolated by density centrifugation and stained for CD3, CD4 and CD8, and CD4+ and CD8+ T cells were sorted on a FACSAria. Alopecia areata patients who were not treated were recruited through a multicenter biomarker study. In 4 to 6 patients from the biomarker study, blood CD8+ T cells were sorted further into NKG2D-low and NKG2D-high fractions.

The sample was NKG2D-high CD8+ T cells sorted from blood. The cell subset or site tag for this specimen amounts to: sorted CD8+ NKG2D-high blood T cells. The V and J genes are TRBV14 and TRBJ2-7; no confident D gene assignment can be made. The receptor was isolated from a human donor with alopecia areata. The CDR3 loop reads CASSQGGQTYEQYF. The DNA sequence is as follows: TGTGCCAGCAGCCAAGGTGGGCAGACCTACGAGCAGTACTTC.